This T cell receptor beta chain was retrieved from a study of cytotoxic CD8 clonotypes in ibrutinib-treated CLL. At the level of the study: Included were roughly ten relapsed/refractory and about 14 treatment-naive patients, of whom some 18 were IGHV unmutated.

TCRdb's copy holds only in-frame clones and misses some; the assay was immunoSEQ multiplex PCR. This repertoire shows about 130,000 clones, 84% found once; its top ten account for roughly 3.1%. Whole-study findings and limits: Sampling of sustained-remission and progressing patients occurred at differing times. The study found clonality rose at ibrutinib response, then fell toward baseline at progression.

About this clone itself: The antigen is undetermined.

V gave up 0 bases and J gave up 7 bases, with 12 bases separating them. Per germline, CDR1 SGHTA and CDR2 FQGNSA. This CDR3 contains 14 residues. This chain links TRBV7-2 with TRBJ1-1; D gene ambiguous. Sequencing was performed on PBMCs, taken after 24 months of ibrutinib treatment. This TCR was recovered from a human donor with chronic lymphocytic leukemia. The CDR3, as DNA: TGTGCCAGCAGCTTAGCGAGCGGACGCATTGAAGCTTTCTTT. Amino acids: CASSLASGRIEAFF.